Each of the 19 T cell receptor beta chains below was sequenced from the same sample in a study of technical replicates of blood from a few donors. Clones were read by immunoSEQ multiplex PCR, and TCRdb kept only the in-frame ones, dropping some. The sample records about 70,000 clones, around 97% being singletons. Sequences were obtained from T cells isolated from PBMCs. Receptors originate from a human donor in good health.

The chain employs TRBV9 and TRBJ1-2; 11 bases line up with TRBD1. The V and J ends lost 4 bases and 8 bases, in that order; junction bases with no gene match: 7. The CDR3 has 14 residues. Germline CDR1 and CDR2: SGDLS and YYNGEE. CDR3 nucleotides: TGTGCCAGCAGCCCAGGACAGGGGGCGGTAGGCTACACCTTC. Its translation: CASSPGQGAVGYTF. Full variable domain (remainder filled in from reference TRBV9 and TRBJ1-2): DSGVTQTPKHLITATGQRVTLRCSPRSGDLSVYWYQQSLDQGLQFLIQYYNGEERAKGNILERFSAQQFPDLHSELNLSSLELGDSALYFCASSPGQGAVGYTFGSGTRLTVV.

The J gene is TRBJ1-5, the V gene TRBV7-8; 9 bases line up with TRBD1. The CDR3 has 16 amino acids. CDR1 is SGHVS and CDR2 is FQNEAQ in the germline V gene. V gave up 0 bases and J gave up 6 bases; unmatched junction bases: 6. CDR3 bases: TGTGCCAGCAGCTTAGCGGTGAGACAGGGGGGTCAGCCCCAGCATTTT. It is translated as CASSLAVRQGGQPQHF.

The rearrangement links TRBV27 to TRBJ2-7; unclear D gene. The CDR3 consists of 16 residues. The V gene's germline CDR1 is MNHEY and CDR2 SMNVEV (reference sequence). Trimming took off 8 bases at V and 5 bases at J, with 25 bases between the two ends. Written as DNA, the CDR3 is TGTGCCAGCTTCCGCAGGAAAAACGGCCTATTCAACGAGCAGTACTTC. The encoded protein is CASFRRKNGLFNEQYF.

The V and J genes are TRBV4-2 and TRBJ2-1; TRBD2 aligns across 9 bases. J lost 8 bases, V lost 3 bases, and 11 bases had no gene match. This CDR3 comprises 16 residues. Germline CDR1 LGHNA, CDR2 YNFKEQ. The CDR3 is CASSQVGRGGLDEQFF. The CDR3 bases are TGTGCCAGCAGCCAGGTCGGGCGGGGGGGCCTCGATGAGCAGTTCTTC.

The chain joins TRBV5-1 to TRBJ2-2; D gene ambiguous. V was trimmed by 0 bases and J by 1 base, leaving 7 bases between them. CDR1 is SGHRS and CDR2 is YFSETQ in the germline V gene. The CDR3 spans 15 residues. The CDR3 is CASSLGTVNTGELFF. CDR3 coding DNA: TGCGCCAGCAGCTTGGGTACAGTGAACACCGGGGAGCTGTTTTTT. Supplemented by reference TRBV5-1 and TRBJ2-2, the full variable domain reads KAGVTQTPRYLIKTRGQQVTLSCSPISGHRSVSWYQQTPGQGLQFLFEYFSETQRNKGNFPGRFSGRQFSNSRSEMNVSTLELGDSALYLCASSLGTVNTGELFFGEGSRLTVL.

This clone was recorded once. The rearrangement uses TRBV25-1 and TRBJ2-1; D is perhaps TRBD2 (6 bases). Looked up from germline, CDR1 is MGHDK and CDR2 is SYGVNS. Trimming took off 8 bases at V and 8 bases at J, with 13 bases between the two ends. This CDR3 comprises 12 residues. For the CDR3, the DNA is TGTGCCAGCTCGGGAGTTGGGGATGAGCAGTTCTTC. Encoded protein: CASSGVGDEQFF.

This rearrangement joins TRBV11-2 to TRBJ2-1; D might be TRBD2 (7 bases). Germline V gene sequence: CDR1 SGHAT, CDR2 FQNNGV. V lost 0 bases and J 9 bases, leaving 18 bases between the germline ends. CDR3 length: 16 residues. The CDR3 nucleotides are TGTGCCAGCAGCTTAGATTGGAAAAGGGGAGGGGGTGAGCAGTTCTTC. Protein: CASSLDWKRGGGEQFF.

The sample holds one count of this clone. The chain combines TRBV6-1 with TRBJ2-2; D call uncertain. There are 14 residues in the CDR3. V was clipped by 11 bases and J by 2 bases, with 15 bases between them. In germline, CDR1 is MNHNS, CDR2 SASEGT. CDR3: CAGTWATNTGELFF. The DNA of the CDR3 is TGTGCCGGAACGTGGGCCACAAACACCGGGGAGCTGTTTTTT.

CDR3 in DNA: TGTGCCAGTGCCGAACCGGGACAGGGCGATGAAAAACTGTTTTTT. Encoded protein: CASAEPGQGDEKLFF. The V gene is TRBV19, the J gene TRBJ1-4, with TRBD1 matching 9 bases. This CDR3 contains 15 residues. Trimming took 8 bases from V and 6 from J; bases not matched to a gene: 10. The germline CDR1 and CDR2 sequences are LNHDA and SQIVND (reference sequence).

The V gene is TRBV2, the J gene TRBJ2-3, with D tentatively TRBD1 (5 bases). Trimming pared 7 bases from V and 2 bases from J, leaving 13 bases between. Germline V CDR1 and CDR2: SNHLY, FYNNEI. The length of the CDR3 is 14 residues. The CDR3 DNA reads TGTGCCAGCACTGCCAGGGTGTACACAGATACGCAGTATTTT. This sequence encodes CASTARVYTDTQYF.

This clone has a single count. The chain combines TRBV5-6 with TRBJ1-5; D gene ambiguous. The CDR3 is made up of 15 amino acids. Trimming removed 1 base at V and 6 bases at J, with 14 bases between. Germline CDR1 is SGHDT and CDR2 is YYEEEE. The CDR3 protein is CASSLSRVGGQPQHF. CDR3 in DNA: TGTGCCAGCAGCTTGTCTCGGGTAGGAGGTCAGCCCCAGCATTTT.

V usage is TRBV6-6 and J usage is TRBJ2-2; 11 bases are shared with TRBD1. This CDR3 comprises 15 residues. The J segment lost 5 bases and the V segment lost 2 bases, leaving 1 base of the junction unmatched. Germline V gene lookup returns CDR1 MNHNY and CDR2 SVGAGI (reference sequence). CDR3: CASSYGTGGTGELFF. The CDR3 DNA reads TGTGCCAGCAGTTACGGGACAGGGGGGACCGGGGAGCTGTTTTTT.

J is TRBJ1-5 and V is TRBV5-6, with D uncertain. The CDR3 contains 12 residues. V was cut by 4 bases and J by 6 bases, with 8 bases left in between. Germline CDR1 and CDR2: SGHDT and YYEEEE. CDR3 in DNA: TGTGCCAGCAGCCGGCCGGGTCAGCCCCAGCATTTT. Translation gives CASSRPGQPQHF.

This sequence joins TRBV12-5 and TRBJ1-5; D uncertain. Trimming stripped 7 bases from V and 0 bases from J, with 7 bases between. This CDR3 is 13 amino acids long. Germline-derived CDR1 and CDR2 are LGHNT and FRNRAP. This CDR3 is CASAPHSNQPQHF. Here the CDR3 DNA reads TGTGCTAGTGCCCCCCATAGCAATCAGCCCCAGCATTTT.

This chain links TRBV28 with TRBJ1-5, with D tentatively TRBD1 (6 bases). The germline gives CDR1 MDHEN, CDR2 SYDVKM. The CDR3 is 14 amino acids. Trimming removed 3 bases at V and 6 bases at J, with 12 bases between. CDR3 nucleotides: TGTGCCAGCAGTTTCAGGGGAGTCGGTCAGCCCCAGCATTTT. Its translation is CASSFRGVGQPQHF.

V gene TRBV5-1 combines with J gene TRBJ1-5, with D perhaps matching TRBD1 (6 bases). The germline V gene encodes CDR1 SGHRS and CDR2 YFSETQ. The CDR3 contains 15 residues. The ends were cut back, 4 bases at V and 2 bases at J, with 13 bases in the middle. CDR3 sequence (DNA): TGCGCCAGCAGCCCTACAGGGTACGGCAATCAGCCCCAGCATTTT. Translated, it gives CASSPTGYGNQPQHF.

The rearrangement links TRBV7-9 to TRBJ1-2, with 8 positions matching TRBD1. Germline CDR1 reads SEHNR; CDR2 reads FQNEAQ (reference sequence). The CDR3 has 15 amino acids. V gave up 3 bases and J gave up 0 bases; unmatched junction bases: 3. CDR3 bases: TGTGCCAGCAGCTTGACAGGGGACTCTAACTATGGCTACACCTTC. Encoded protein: CASSLTGDSNYGYTF.

The CDR3 coding sequence is TGTGCCAGCAGCTCCGCGACATCGGCTGGCACAGATACGCAGTATTTT. Protein product: CASSSATSAGTDTQYF. The gene calls are TRBV13 and TRBJ2-3; D remains unclear. Trimming took 4 bases from V and 1 from J, leaving 15 bases between them. The CDR3 is made up of 16 amino acids. Looked up from germline, CDR1 is PRHDT and CDR2 is FYEKMQ (reference sequence).

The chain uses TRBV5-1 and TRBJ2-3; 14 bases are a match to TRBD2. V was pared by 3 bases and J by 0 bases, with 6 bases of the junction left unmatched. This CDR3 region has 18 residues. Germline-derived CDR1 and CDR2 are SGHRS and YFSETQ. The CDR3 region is CASSWGLAGASSTDTQYF. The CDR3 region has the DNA TGCGCCAGCAGCTGGGGACTAGCGGGAGCTTCTAGCACAGATACGCAGTATTTT.